The 19 T cell receptor beta chains in this list originate from one sample, sequenced in a study of blood T cell repertoires in COVID-19. The assay was immunoSEQ multiplex PCR, and TCRdb's table has in-frame clones only and misses some. The table shows fewer than 35,000 clones, with 65% to 90% occurring only once. The sequenced material came from peripheral blood. The receptor source for this set is a man at least 80 years old with active or convalescent COVID-19.

The rearrangement links TRBV2 to TRBJ1-1; 9 bases line up with TRBD1. The germline V gene has CDR1 SNHLY and CDR2 FYNNEI. CDR3 length equals 15 residues. After removal of 6 bases from V and 0 bases from J, the junction contained 5 bases not matched to a gene. In nucleotides, the CDR3 is TGTGCCAGCAGCAGACAGGGGGTTCTGAACACTGAAGCTTTCTTT. Translation: CASSRQGVLNTEAFF.

V gene TRBV4-1 combines with J gene TRBJ2-7; 8 nucleotides line up with TRBD2. The CDR3 runs 16 residues. The germline gives CDR1 MGHRA, CDR2 YSYEKL. J gave up 0 bases and V 1 base, and 5 bases lay outside the gene matches. CDR3 sequence: CASSQGWSGSSYEQYF. In DNA, the CDR3 is TGCGCCAGCAGCCAAGGTTGGAGCGGGAGCTCCTACGAGCAGTACTTC.

The chain links TRBV5-4 to TRBJ1-2; D remains ambiguous. V was shortened by 1 base and J by 0 bases, with 13 bases between the two germline ends. The CDR3 is made up of 16 amino acids. Germline V gene sequence: CDR1 SGHNT, CDR2 YYREEE (reference sequence). CDR3 sequence reads: CASSLKRARANYGYTF. In DNA form, the CDR3 reads TGTGCCAGCAGCTTGAAGAGGGCGAGGGCTAACTATGGCTACACCTTC.

This clone came up a few times. The chain employs TRBV6-5 and TRBJ1-5, with unresolved D. The V end lost 7 bases, the J end lost 3 bases, and 7 bases lay between the germline ends. This CDR3 has 12 amino acids. Germline V gene data show CDR1 as MNHEY and CDR2 as SVGAGI. The DNA for the CDR3 is TGTGCCAGCAAACGGTTCAATCAGCCCCAGCATTTT. As protein: CASKRFNQPQHF.

The V call is TRBV7-9, the J call TRBJ1-1, with D unclear. V shed 5 bases and J shed 11 bases, with 18 bases lying between them. The CDR3 is 13 amino acids. Germline V gene data show CDR1 as SEHNR and CDR2 as FQNEAQ (reference sequence). The CDR3 loop reads CASSPLEGVGAFF. CDR3 bases: TGTGCCAGCAGCCCGCTGGAGGGCGTAGGGGCTTTCTTT.

V gene TRBV7-2 combines with J gene TRBJ2-2, with 11 bases aligning to TRBD1. The CDR3 length is 18 residues. Looked up from germline, CDR1 is SGHTA and CDR2 is FQGNSA. V trimming: 7 bases; J trimming: 4 bases; junction bases outside the gene matches: 14. CDR3 DNA: TGTGCCAGCACCCCCCGGACAGGGGGCGGTTTGGGCACCGGGGAGCTGTTTTTT. Translating it yields CASTPRTGGGLGTGELFF.

CDR3: CASSIGRVRAEAFF. The CDR3 bases are TGTGCCAGCAGTATAGGGAGGGTTCGGGCTGAAGCTTTCTTT. This chain links TRBV6-1 with TRBJ1-1, with D uncertain. This CDR3 spans 14 amino acids. CDR1 and CDR2 (germline): MNHNS, SASEGT. Between the trimmed V and J ends, which lost 5 bases and 6 bases, there was a span of 16 bases.

The J gene is TRBJ1-2, the V gene TRBV12-3 or TRBV12-4; D is perhaps TRBD1 (6 bases). V lost 6 bases and J 5 bases, leaving 13 bases between the germline ends. The CDR3 runs to 13 residues. The CDR3 nucleotides read TGTGCCAGCAGCCCCGACAGGAAATATGGCTACACCTTC. It is translated as CASSPDRKYGYTF.

This chain joins TRBV24-1 and TRBJ2-2, with D perhaps TRBD1 (8 bases). V shed 3 bases and J shed 3 bases, with 13 bases lying between them. CDR3 length equals 16 residues. Germline lookup yields CDR1 KGHDR and CDR2 SFDVKD. CDR3 residues: CATSDKTGGDTGELFF. CDR3 DNA sequence: TGTGCCACCAGTGATAAAACAGGGGGGGACACCGGGGAGCTGTTTTTT.

DNA for the CDR3: TGTGCCAGAAAAGAGTCCCACGCCTCAAAACTGTTTTTT. It encodes CARKESHASKLFF. The chain is built from TRBV5-3 and TRBJ1-4; no firm D call. TRBV5-3 is classed as an ORF, of uncertain function. The CDR3 is 13 amino acids. The V end was cut by 6 bases, the J end by 10 bases, with 16 bases between.

This chain links TRBV6-5 with TRBJ2-2; TRBD1 aligns across 8 bases. CDR1 and CDR2 from the germline V gene are MNHEY and SVGAGI. With V trimmed by 2 bases and J by 8 bases, 10 bases remained unmatched. The CDR3 runs to 16 residues. For the CDR3, the DNA is TGTGCCAGCAGTTACAATAACGGACAGGGCGGTGGGGAGCTGTTTTTT. It translates to CASSYNNGQGGGELFF.

This chain links TRBV18 with TRBJ2-7; 10 nucleotides line up with TRBD2. CDR1 and CDR2 from the germline V gene are KGHSH and LQKENI. The CDR3 runs 15 residues. V trimming: 2 bases; J trimming: 6 bases; junction bases outside the gene matches: 7. The CDR3 loop reads CASSPGLAGEGEQYF. The CDR3 nucleotides read TGTGCCAGCTCACCAGGGCTAGCGGGGGAAGGCGAGCAGTACTTC.

V usage is TRBV6-1 and J usage is TRBJ2-7; D might be TRBD2 (5 bases). The CDR3 is 14 amino acids. V shed 1 base and J shed 2 bases, with 9 bases lying between them. In germline, CDR1 is MNHNS, CDR2 SASEGT. CDR3 loop: CASSEGSTTYEQYF. As DNA, the CDR3 is TGTGCCAGCAGTGAAGGTTCGACTACCTACGAGCAGTACTTC.

The chain carries TRBV14 and TRBJ2-1; no clear D gene. The length of the CDR3 is 16 residues. V lost 6 bases and J lost 2, with 17 bases in between. CDR1 is SGHDN and CDR2 is FVKESK in the germline V gene. DNA for the CDR3: TGTGCCAGCAGTCCCTTTGGCGGTGCGACCTACAATGAGCAGTTCTTC. Translation: CASSPFGGATYNEQFF.

The V gene is TRBV5-1, the J gene TRBJ2-3; D perhaps matches TRBD1 (6 bases). CDR3 length equals 15 residues. CDR1 is SGHRS, CDR2 YFSETQ, per germline. Trimming removed 3 bases at V and 1 base at J, with 12 bases between. The CDR3 nucleotides are TGCGCCAGCAGCTATCAACAGGGCGGCACAGATACGCAGTATTTT. Translating it yields CASSYQQGGTDTQYF.

The gene calls are TRBV10-3 and TRBJ2-3; possible D gene TRBD1, 5 bases. Germline CDR1 is ENHRY and CDR2 is SYGVKD. Trimming cost V 3 bases and J 4 bases, with 11 bases left between them. The CDR3 is made up of 14 amino acids. CDR3 DNA: TGTGCCATCAGTGACAGGGCATCCGCAGATACGCAGTATTTT. Residues: CAISDRASADTQYF.

The gene calls are TRBV6-4 and TRBJ2-3; 13 bases align to TRBD2. With 7 bases clipped from V and 5 bases from J, the junction kept 6 bases outside the gene matches. This CDR3 has 15 residues. Germline V gene sequence: CDR1 MRHNA, CDR2 SNTAGT. The CDR3 DNA sequence: TGTGCCAGCACTCGGACTAGCGGGAGTGGAGATACGCAGTATTTT. Translation: CASTRTSGSGDTQYF.

This chain connects TRBV4-2 to TRBJ2-5, with D possibly being TRBD1 (5 bases). CDR3 length: 13 amino acids. Germline CDR1 is LGHNA and CDR2 is YNFKEQ. Trimming removed 2 bases from V and 2 bases from J, with 6 bases in between. In DNA form, the CDR3 reads TGTGCCAGCAGCCAAACAGGTCAAGAGACCCAGTACTTC. Amino acid sequence: CASSQTGQETQYF.

J is TRBJ2-3 and V is TRBV3-1 (or the pseudogene TRBV3-2); a possible D gene is TRBD2 (5 bases). The CDR3 runs to 15 residues. Germline V CDR1 and CDR2: LGHDT, YNNKEL (reference sequence). Trimming shortened V by 6 bases and J by 0 bases, and 13 bases separated the two germline ends. The CDR3 nucleotides read TGTGCCAGCAGGTCTACTAGTGGGAGCACAGATACGCAGTATTTT. The encoded protein is CASRSTSGSTDTQYF.